Below are 8 T cell receptor beta chains sequenced from a single sample in a study of blood T cell repertoires in COVID-19. TCRdb's table, derived via immunoSEQ multiplex PCR, lists solely in-frame clones and lacks some. The sample lists 270,000 or so clones; 65% to 85% were seen once. Sequencing was carried out using PBMCs or T cells enriched from blood (not recorded which). All receptors come from a man aged 50-59 years who had recovered from COVID-19.

The chain has TRBV11-3 and TRBJ2-7; D is possibly TRBD2 (5 bases). Germline CDR1 reads SGHNT; CDR2 reads YENEEA. The CDR3 covers 12 residues. The germline V and J ends were trimmed by 5 bases and 5 bases, with 10 bases remaining between them. In DNA form, the CDR3 reads TGTGCCAGCAGCCCCGGGGTACACGAGCAGTACTTC. Protein product: CASSPGVHEQYF.

The chain joins TRBV7-9 to TRBJ1-3; 8 bases align to TRBD1. Germline loops: CDR1 SEHNR, CDR2 FQNEAQ (reference sequence). This CDR3 comprises 15 residues. The trim removed 5 bases at V and 3 bases at J, leaving 6 bases unmatched. For the CDR3, the DNA is TGTGCCAGCAGCATCGGACAGGGCGGTGGAAACACCATATATTTT. Its translation is CASSIGQGGGNTIYF.

This clone was recorded at least ten times. Here the CDR3 DNA reads TGTGCCAGCGAGGGACAGGGTATTGGCGGCGGGGAGCTGTTTTTT. Amino acid sequence: CASEGQGIGGGELFF. This chain uses TRBV2 with TRBJ2-2; the match to TRBD1 covers 9 bases. Germline V gene data show CDR1 as SNHLY and CDR2 as FYNNEI. Trimming at V came to 8 bases and at J to 7 bases, leaving 11 bases not matched to a gene. The CDR3 consists of 15 residues.

This clone was observed a few times. This chain joins TRBV12-5 and TRBJ1-1; TRBD1 matches at 10 bases. The CDR3 is made up of 15 amino acids. Germline V gives CDR1 LGHNT, CDR2 FRNRAP. V trimming: 6 bases; J trimming: 3 bases; junction bases outside the gene matches: 7. CDR3 coding DNA: TGTGCTAGTGGAATAGGGACAGGGGTATACACTGAAGCTTTCTTT. Encoded protein: CASGIGTGVYTEAFF.

This chain connects TRBV5-5 to TRBJ1-6; perhaps TRBD1 as D (6 bases). Deletions cut 5 bases from V and 6 bases from J, with 18 bases between. The germline CDR1 and CDR2 sequences are SGHKS and YYEKEE (reference sequence). This CDR3 spans 16 amino acids. The CDR3 region is CASSLGGRGLNSPLHF. CDR3 nucleotide sequence: TGTGCCAGCAGTCTGGGGGGGCGAGGGCTTAATTCACCCCTCCACTTT.

The V call is TRBV2, the J call TRBJ1-2, with D possibly being TRBD1 (5 bases). Between the trimmed V and J ends, which lost 6 bases and 4 bases, there was a span of 15 bases. CDR3 length: 14 amino acids. Germline CDR1 SNHLY, CDR2 FYNNEI. In nucleotides, the CDR3 is TGTGCCAGCAGGGCAGGCGGGGGGGGCTATGGCTACACCTTC. Translated, it gives CASRAGGGGYGYTF.

V and J are TRBV6-5 and TRBJ1-2, with D perhaps TRBD1 (6 bases). Trimming removed 2 bases from V and 14 bases from J, with 12 bases in between. Germline loops: CDR1 MNHEY, CDR2 SVGAGI. The CDR3 contains 11 residues. The CDR3: CASSYGPGVTF. The CDR3 nucleotides read TGTGCCAGCAGTTACGGTCCAGGGGTGACCTTC.

The chain has TRBV10-2 and TRBJ1-3; unclear D gene. The V end was cut by 3 bases, the J end by 1 base, with 10 bases between. Germline V gene data show CDR1 as WSHSY and CDR2 as SAAADI. CDR3 length equals 15 residues. The CDR3 sequence is CASSERPRSGNTIYF. In DNA, the CDR3 is TGCGCCAGCAGTGAACGGCCTAGGTCTGGAAACACCATATATTTT.